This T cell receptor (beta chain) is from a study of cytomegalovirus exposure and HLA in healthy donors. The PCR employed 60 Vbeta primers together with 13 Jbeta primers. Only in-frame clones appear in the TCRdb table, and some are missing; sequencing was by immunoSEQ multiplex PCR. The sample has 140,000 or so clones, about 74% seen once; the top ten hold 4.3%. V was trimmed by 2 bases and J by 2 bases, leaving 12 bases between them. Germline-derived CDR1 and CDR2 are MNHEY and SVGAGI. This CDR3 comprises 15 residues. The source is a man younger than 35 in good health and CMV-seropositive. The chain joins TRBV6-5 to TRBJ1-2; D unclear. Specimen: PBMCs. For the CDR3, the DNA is TGTGCCAGCAGTTACGATCCGAACACGAACTATGGCTACACCTTC. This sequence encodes CASSYDPNTNYGYTF.